This TCR beta chain was recorded in a study of T cell changes during pregnancy in multiple sclerosis. The repertoire was sequenced with immunoSEQ multiplex PCR; TCRdb's copy has only in-frame clones and lacks some. The repertoire consists of tens of thousands of clones, with about 83% occurring once and the leading ten covering 8.3%. Germline CDR1 LGHNA, CDR2 YSLEER. The CDR3 spans 15 residues. Germline trimming cut 0 bases from V and 6 bases from J; bases unmatched to any gene: 6. The chain combines TRBV4-3 with TRBJ1-2, with TRBD1 matching over 8 bases. The input for sequencing was CD8+ T cells from peripheral blood mononuclear cells, taken after pregnancy. The TCR comes from a female donor with multiple sclerosis, enrolled in a pregnancy study. The chain's CDR3 is CASSQDDRGPDGYTF. CDR3 coding DNA: TGCGCCAGCAGCCAAGACGACAGGGGCCCGGATGGCTACACCTTC.